This T cell receptor beta chain was obtained from a study of control samples from healthy donors and cancer patients. Produced via immunoSEQ multiplex PCR; TCRdb's table is partial and in-frame only. The sample records 150,000 to 200,000 clones, roughly nine tenths being singletons. Germline loops: CDR1 SGHAT, CDR2 FQNNGV. Trimming removed 6 bases at V and 5 bases at J, with 14 bases between. The CDR3 is 13 amino acids. The receptor's source is a woman in her twenties or thirties in good health. The V and J genes are TRBV11-2 and TRBJ2-7, with D perhaps matching TRBD1 or TRBD2 (6 bases each). Sequencing was carried out using blood. The CDR3 nucleotides are TGTGCCAGCAGAGGGTCCGGGGGCGACGAGCAGTACTTC. Its protein product is CASRGSGGDEQYF.